This T cell receptor (beta chain) was recovered during a study of blood T cell repertoires in COVID-19. Study-wide background: Spain, Italy and the United States supplied samples that represented acute and convalescent COVID-19. T cells, B-cell-depleted T cells, or PBMCs supplied cDNA or gDNA.

As originally analysed: Reference gene primers were amplified, and this amplification served to estimate nucleated cell counts. TCRdb's table, derived via immunoSEQ multiplex PCR, lists solely in-frame clones and lacks some. The V and J calls and the clone size are those of that table, but D and trimming were determined from the DNA. The sample records some 130,000 clones, around 89% being singletons. The CDR3 covers 11 residues. The germline gives CDR1 PRHDT, CDR2 FYEKMQ (reference sequence). The germline V and J ends were trimmed by 0 bases and 16 bases, with 7 bases remaining between them. This clone showed up just a few times.

Sequencing was done on a sample of peripheral blood. The TCR sequence derives from a man in his fifties or sixties with acute or convalescent COVID-19. The rearrangement links TRBV13 to TRBJ1-6; D is undetermined. The CDR3 coding sequence is TGTGCCAGCAGCTTAGGACAGCTACTCCACTTT. Residues: CASSLGQLLHF.